This passage covers 21 T cell receptor beta chains from one sample sequenced in a study of T cell responses to AZD1222 COVID-19 vaccine. Assay used: immunoSEQ multiplex PCR; TCRdb lists only in-frame clones, some missing. The sample consists of around 160,000 clones, 75% to 95% of them appearing once. Sequences were derived from peripheral blood, sampled on day 0 of AZD1222 vaccination. All receptors derive from an adult in good health.

This chain joins TRBV11-3 and TRBJ2-2; no reliable D call. The V end was cut by 0 bases, the J end by 4 bases, with 6 bases between. The CDR3 has 14 amino acids. Germline V CDR1 and CDR2: SGHNT, YENEEA. CDR3 DNA: TGTGCCAGCAGCTTAGAAGGCGGCACCGGGGAGCTGTTTTTT. Its protein is CASSLEGGTGELFF.

The rearrangement joins TRBV6-6 to TRBJ1-1; D gene ambiguous. In germline, CDR1 is MNHNY, CDR2 SVGAGI (reference sequence). The CDR3 loop spans 11 amino acids. V lost 0 bases to trimming and J lost 10 bases, with 6 bases between them. The CDR3 DNA reads TGTGCCAGCAGTTACTCCGTCGGAGCTTTCTTT. It yields the protein CASSYSVGAFF.

CDR3 bases: TGCGCCAGCAGCTTGGTGCAGGGGGTGGTAGGCTACACCTTC. Translation gives CASSLVQGVVGYTF. The V and J genes are TRBV5-1 and TRBJ1-2; TRBD1 matches 7 bases. The J segment lost 8 bases and the V segment lost 0 bases, leaving 7 bases of the junction unmatched. The V gene's germline CDR1 is SGHRS and CDR2 YFSETQ. The CDR3 runs 14 residues.

The rearrangement links TRBV9 to TRBJ2-5; 9 bases are shared with TRBD1. J gave up 2 bases and V 0 bases, and 2 bases lay outside the gene matches. Looked up from germline, CDR1 is SGDLS and CDR2 is YYNGEE. The CDR3 runs to 15 residues. CDR3 sequence (DNA): TGTGCCAGCAGCGTAGAGGGGACAGGGCAAGAGACCCAGTACTTC. Residues: CASSVEGTGQETQYF.

The CDR3 spells CASSPIWTSGTDTQYF. In nucleotides, the CDR3 is TGTGCCAGCAGTCCCATCTGGACTAGCGGCACAGATACGCAGTATTTT. J is TRBJ2-3 and V is TRBV28, with TRBD2 matching 9 bases. Germline loops: CDR1 MDHEN, CDR2 SYDVKM. The V gene end was trimmed by 5 bases and the J gene end by 1 base; junction bases not matched to a gene: 7. CDR3 size: 16 residues.

This sequence joins TRBV27 and TRBJ1-1, with D perhaps TRBD1 (5 bases). This CDR3 contains 16 residues. V dropped 4 bases and J dropped 1 base, with 16 bases sitting between them. CDR1 MNHEY and CDR2 SMNVEV come from the germline V gene (reference sequence). CDR3 sequence (DNA): TGTGCCAGCAGTTCCTTCATCGGGGGAAGGAACACTGAAGCTTTCTTT. Translated: CASSSFIGGRNTEAFF.

V gene TRBV20-1 combines with J gene TRBJ2-3; 7 bases agree with TRBD2. This CDR3 comprises 13 residues. CDR1 is DFQATT, CDR2 SNEGSKA, per germline (reference sequence). With 3 bases clipped from V and 5 bases from J, the junction kept 5 bases outside the gene matches. CDR3 in amino acids: CSASRLAGDTQYF. The CDR3 nucleotides are TGCAGTGCTAGTAGACTAGCTGGAGATACGCAGTATTTT.

The genes are TRBV9 and TRBJ2-7; D not certain. Germline V gene lookup returns CDR1 SGDLS and CDR2 YYNGEE. V shed 4 bases and J shed 0 bases, with 14 bases lying between them. The CDR3 contains 15 residues. CDR3 in DNA: TGTGCCAGCAGCCCGAAGCACACACCCTCCTACGAGCAGTACTTC. Its translation is CASSPKHTPSYEQYF.

DNA of the CDR3: TGTGCCAGCAGCACCAGGGGCGGGGGGGAGCTGTTTTTT. Translating gives CASSTRGGGELFF. This chain connects TRBV11-2 to TRBJ2-2, with D perhaps TRBD1 (6 bases). The CDR3 is 13 amino acids. Per germline, CDR1 SGHAT and CDR2 FQNNGV. The V gene lost 5 bases and the J gene lost 8 bases, with 12 bases spanning the gap.

V and J are TRBV6-1 and TRBJ2-3; D not certain. The germline CDR1 and CDR2 sequences are MNHNS and SASEGT. The CDR3 sequence is 17 residues long. V dropped 3 bases and J dropped 0 bases, with 16 bases sitting between them. The CDR3 spells CASSDKVSRFSTDTQYF. The DNA of the CDR3 is TGTGCCAGCAGTGATAAAGTCTCCCGATTTAGCACAGATACGCAGTATTTT.

This clone has only a few counts. This chain links TRBV12-3 or TRBV12-4 with TRBJ2-2; D unclear. This CDR3 is built from 12 residues. V was shortened by 5 bases and J by 2 bases, with 3 bases between the two germline ends. The CDR3 is CASSPNTGELFF. CDR3 DNA: TGTGCCAGCAGTCCCAACACCGGGGAGCTGTTTTTT.

The rearrangement joins TRBV19 to TRBJ2-2; perhaps TRBD1 as D (6 bases). CDR1 and CDR2 from the germline V gene are LNHDA and SQIVND (reference sequence). This CDR3 region has 16 residues. V was cut by 2 bases and J by 7 bases, with 17 bases left in between. CDR3 residues: CASSITGTIVGGELFF. CDR3 in DNA: TGTGCCAGTAGTATAACCGGGACAATAGTAGGCGGGGAGCTGTTTTTT.

This clone was detected once. This rearrangement joins TRBV7-8 to TRBJ1-2; perhaps TRBD1 as D (5 bases). The CDR3 contains 16 residues. V was pared by 0 bases and J by 7 bases, with 18 bases between. In germline, CDR1 is SGHVS, CDR2 FQNEAQ. CDR3 protein: CASSLADSAGKFGYTF. CDR3 sequence (DNA): TGTGCCAGCAGCTTAGCGGATTCGGCAGGGAAGTTTGGCTACACCTTC.

V and J are TRBV7-9 and TRBJ2-7, with 10 bases identical to TRBD2. The CDR3 length is 14 residues. The germline gives CDR1 SEHNR, CDR2 FQNEAQ (reference sequence). The J segment lost 2 bases and the V segment lost 9 bases, leaving 7 bases of the junction unmatched. CDR3 residues: CASHLSGRAYEQYF. CDR3 in DNA: TGTGCCAGTCATCTCAGCGGGAGGGCCTACGAGCAGTACTTC.

The CDR3 loop reads CASSLGTQTSTDTQYF. DNA of the CDR3: TGCGCCAGCAGCTTAGGGACTCAAACTAGCACAGATACGCAGTATTTT. The chain has TRBV5-1 and TRBJ2-3, with D maybe TRBD2 (6 bases). The CDR3 contains 16 residues. Germline CDR1 is SGHRS and CDR2 is YFSETQ. V lost 2 bases to trimming and J lost 0 bases, with 13 bases between them.

This chain connects TRBV11-2 to TRBJ2-6; D remains unclear. Germline CDR1 is SGHAT and CDR2 is FQNNGV. Trimming removed 2 bases from V and 0 bases from J, with 8 bases in between. The CDR3 sequence is 16 residues long. CDR3 protein: CASSLHSTSGANVLTF. CDR3 nucleotides: TGTGCCAGCAGCTTACACTCTACCTCTGGGGCCAACGTCCTGACTTTC. Full variable domain (remainder filled in from reference TRBV11-2 and TRBJ2-6): EAGVAQSPRYKIIEKRQSVAFWCNPISGHATLYWYQQILGQGPKLLIQFQNNGVVDDSQLPKDRFSAERLKGVDSTLKIQPAKLEDSAVYLCASSLHSTSGANVLTFGAGSRLTVL.

This chain joins TRBV19 and TRBJ1-2; D uncertain. The CDR3 loop spans 11 amino acids. The germline gives CDR1 LNHDA, CDR2 SQIVND (reference sequence). V shed 7 bases and J shed 8 bases, with 11 bases lying between them. The CDR3 DNA reads TGTGCCAGTAATTCTCGTGGCGGCTACACCTTC. Translation: CASNSRGGYTF.

The V gene is TRBV6-2 or TRBV6-3, the J gene TRBJ2-7; 8 positions agree with TRBD1. Germline CDR1 reads MNHEY; CDR2 reads SVGEGT. This CDR3 has 12 residues. V shed 6 bases and J 11 bases; nucleotides not matched to a gene: 9. CDR3 residues: CASSTRTGREYF. CDR3 nucleotide sequence: TGTGCCAGCAGCACCCGGACAGGGCGGGAGTACTTC.

Written as DNA, the CDR3 is TGTGCTAGTGGTTTGGATGTCGGGGGCTACGAGCAGTACTTC. Its translation is CASGLDVGGYEQYF. V usage is TRBV12-5 and J usage is TRBJ2-7; the D gene is possibly TRBD2 (6 bases). The CDR3 totals 14 residues. The V gene's germline CDR1 is LGHNT and CDR2 FRNRAP. V was trimmed by 1 base and J by 3 bases, leaving 10 bases between them.

The rearrangement joins TRBV10-3 to TRBJ1-4; 9 bases line up with TRBD1. The CDR3 totals 16 residues. The V and J ends lost 2 bases and 7 bases, in that order; junction bases with no gene match: 8. Germline CDR1 ENHRY, CDR2 SYGVKD. This chain's CDR3 is CAISEGLGQGGEKLFF. DNA for the CDR3: TGTGCCATCAGTGAGGGTTTGGGACAGGGTGGTGAAAAACTGTTTTTT.

This sequence joins TRBV18 and TRBJ1-2; D gene uncertain. Germline CDR1 reads KGHSH; CDR2 reads LQKENI. The CDR3 consists of 15 residues. V gave up 0 bases and J gave up 6 bases, with 14 bases separating them. The CDR3 loop reads CASSPPTGSHNGYTF. The CDR3 DNA is TGTGCCAGCTCACCACCGACGGGATCCCATAATGGCTACACCTTC.